This TCR beta chain was identified in a study of blood T cell repertoires in COVID-19. About the research overall: In each case, the material was cDNA or gDNA derived from T cells, B-cell-depleted T cells, or PBMCs.

Sequenced by immunoSEQ multiplex PCR; TCRdb stores in-frame clones only, minus some. The sample comprises over 250,000 clones, around 90% of which are singletons, and around 1.1% rests with the top ten. Germline CDR1 reads MNHEY; CDR2 reads SVGEGT. The CDR3 loop spans 15 amino acids. Trimming cost V 2 bases and J 1 base, with 11 bases left between them. V and J are TRBV6-2 or TRBV6-3 and TRBJ1-1, with a tentative D call TRBD1 (5 bases). This TCR was sampled from a woman in her twenties or thirties who had recovered from COVID-19. Sequencing was performed on PBMCs or T cells enriched from blood (not recorded which). CDR3 in DNA: TGTGCCAGCAGTTACGATGGACATCAGAACACTGAAGCTTTCTTT. Its translation is CASSYDGHQNTEAFF.